Here is one T cell receptor beta chain with its context. Trimming removed 4 bases at V and 5 bases at J, with 15 bases between. Germline assignment: CDR1 LGHDT and CDR2 YNNKEL (reference sequence). The CDR3 consists of 15 residues. Original processing methods: Using reference gene primer amplification, nucleated cell counts were estimated. Here immunoSEQ multiplex PCR was the method, and the copy in TCRdb shows in-frame clones only, minus some. The V and J calls and clone size were taken over from that table, and D and trimming were inferred from the DNA. The data show about 160,000 clones, with roughly 87% seen just once and roughly 4% held by the top ten. This entry is derived from a study of blood T cell repertoires in COVID-19. About the study: Sources were T cells, B-cell-depleted T cells, or PBMCs; the material itself was cDNA or gDNA.

The sample consisted of peripheral blood. The sequence derives from a woman in her sixties or seventies with active or convalescent COVID-19. This chain joins TRBV3-1 (or the pseudogene TRBV3-2) and TRBJ2-1; a weak D match, TRBD2 (5 bases). The DNA for the CDR3 is TGTGCCAGCAGCCGCGGGCCCCAGATTCACAATGAGCAGTTCTTC. It codes for CASSRGPQIHNEQFF.